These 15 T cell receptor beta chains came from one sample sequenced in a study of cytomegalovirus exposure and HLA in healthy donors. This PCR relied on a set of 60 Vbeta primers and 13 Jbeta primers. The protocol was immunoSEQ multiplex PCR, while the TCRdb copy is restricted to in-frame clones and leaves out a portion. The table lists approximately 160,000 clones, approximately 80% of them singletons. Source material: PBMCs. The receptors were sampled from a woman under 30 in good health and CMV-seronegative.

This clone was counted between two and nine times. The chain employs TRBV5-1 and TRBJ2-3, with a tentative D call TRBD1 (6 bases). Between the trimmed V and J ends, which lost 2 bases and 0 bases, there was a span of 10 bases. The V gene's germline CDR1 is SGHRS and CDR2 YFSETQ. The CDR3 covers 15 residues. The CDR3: CASSLSGASTDTQYF. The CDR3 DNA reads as TGCGCCAGCAGCTTATCAGGGGCCAGCACAGATACGCAGTATTTT.

The CDR3 DNA reads TGTGCCAGTAGTATTTTACAGGGCTACGAGCAGTACTTC. Encoded protein: CASSILQGYEQYF. The V and J genes are TRBV19 and TRBJ2-7, with D perhaps TRBD1 (6 bases). Germline assignment: CDR1 LNHDA and CDR2 SQIVND (reference sequence). V shed 3 bases and J shed 3 bases, with 9 bases lying between them. There are 13 residues in the CDR3.

The CDR3 nucleotides read TGTGCCAGCAGTTTTCTAGCGGGAACCTACGAGCAGTACTTC. Residues: CASSFLAGTYEQYF. The chain is built from TRBV28 and TRBJ2-7, with 9 bases aligning to TRBD2. The ends lost 3 bases at V and 2 bases at J; junction bases unmatched: 2. The CDR3 contains 14 residues. CDR1 is MDHEN and CDR2 is SYDVKM in the germline V gene.

CDR3 region: CASGRGGELFF. In DNA form, the CDR3 reads TGTGCCAGCGGAAGGGGCGGGGAGCTGTTTTTT. The chain couples TRBV6-5 to TRBJ2-2; weak D call: TRBD1 (5 bases). This CDR3 is 11 amino acids long. Germline lookup yields CDR1 MNHEY and CDR2 SVGAGI. Trimming removed 8 bases at V and 7 bases at J, with 8 bases between.

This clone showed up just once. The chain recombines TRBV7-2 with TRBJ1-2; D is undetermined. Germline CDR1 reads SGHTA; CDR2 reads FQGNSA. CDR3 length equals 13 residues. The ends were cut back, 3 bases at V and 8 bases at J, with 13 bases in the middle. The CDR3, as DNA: TGTGCCAGCAGCTTTTTCTCCCCTTCGGGCTACACCTTC. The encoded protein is CASSFFSPSGYTF.

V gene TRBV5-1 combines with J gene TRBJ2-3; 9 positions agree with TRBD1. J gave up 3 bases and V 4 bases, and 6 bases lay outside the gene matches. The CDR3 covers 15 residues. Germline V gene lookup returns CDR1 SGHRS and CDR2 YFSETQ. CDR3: CASSRGQGGTDTQYF. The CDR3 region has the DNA TGCGCCAGCAGCAGGGGACAGGGAGGGACAGATACGCAGTATTTT.

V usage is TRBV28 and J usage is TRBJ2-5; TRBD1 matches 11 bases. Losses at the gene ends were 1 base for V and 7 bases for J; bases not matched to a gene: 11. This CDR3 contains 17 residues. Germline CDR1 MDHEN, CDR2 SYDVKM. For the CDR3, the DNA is TGTGCCAGCAGTTTATTACCGGGACAGGGGGGCCCAGGGACCCAGTACTTC. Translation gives CASSLLPGQGGPGTQYF.

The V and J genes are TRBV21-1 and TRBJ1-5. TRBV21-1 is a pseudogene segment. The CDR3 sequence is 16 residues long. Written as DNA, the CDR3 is TGTGCCAGCAGCCCCCCGCAGGGAGGGCTGTGGCTACCCCAGCATTTT. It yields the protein CASSPPQGGLWLPQHF.

Written as DNA, the CDR3 is TGTGCCAGCAGCCAAGATCAGGCGGGAGTCGGCACAGATACGCAGTATTTT. Amino acids: CASSQDQAGVGTDTQYF. The J gene is TRBJ2-3, the V gene TRBV4-2, with 7 nucleotides matching TRBD2. The germline gives CDR1 LGHNA, CDR2 YNFKEQ. Trimming took 0 bases from V and 1 from J; bases not matched to a gene: 7. The CDR3 covers 17 residues.

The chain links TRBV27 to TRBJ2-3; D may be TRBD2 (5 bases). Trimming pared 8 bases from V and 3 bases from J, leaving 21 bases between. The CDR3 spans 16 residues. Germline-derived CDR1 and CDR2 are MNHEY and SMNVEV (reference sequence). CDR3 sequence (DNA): TGTGCCAGCTCCCGACGGGGATCCCTGGGGACAGATACGCAGTATTTT. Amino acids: CASSRRGSLGTDTQYF.

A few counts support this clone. This chain's CDR3 is CASSPGLARDEQFF. The DNA for the CDR3 is TGTGCCAGCAGCCCCGGACTAGCTCGGGATGAGCAGTTCTTC. J is TRBJ2-1 and V is TRBV28, with 8 nucleotides matching TRBD2. Germline CDR1 MDHEN, CDR2 SYDVKM. The junction had 9 bases not matched to a gene; V was cut back by 6 bases and J by 8 bases. This CDR3 is built from 14 residues.

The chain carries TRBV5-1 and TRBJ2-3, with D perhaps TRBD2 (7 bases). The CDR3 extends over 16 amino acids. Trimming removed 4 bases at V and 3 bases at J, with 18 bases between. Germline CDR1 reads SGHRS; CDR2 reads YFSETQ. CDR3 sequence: CASSPLAGALTDTQYF. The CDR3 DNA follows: TGCGCCAGCAGCCCCCTGGCGGGGGCACTGACAGATACGCAGTATTTT. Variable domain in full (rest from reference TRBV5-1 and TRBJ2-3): KAGVTQTPRYLIKTRGQQVTLSCSPISGHRSVSWYQQTPGQGLQFLFEYFSETQRNKGNFPGRFSGRQFSNSRSEMNVSTLELGDSALYLCASSPLAGALTDTQYFGPGTRLTVL.

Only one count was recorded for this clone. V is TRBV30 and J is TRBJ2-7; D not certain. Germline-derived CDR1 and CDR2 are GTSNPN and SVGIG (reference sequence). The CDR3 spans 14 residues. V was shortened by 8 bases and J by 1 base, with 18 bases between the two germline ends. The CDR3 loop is CALLHQSASYEQYF. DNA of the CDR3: TGTGCCCTGCTTCACCAAAGCGCTTCCTACGAGCAGTACTTC.

The CDR3: CSVVTGGSNQPQHF. The CDR3 nucleotides read TGCAGCGTGGTGACAGGGGGATCCAATCAGCCCCAGCATTTT. The rearrangement uses TRBV29-1 and TRBJ1-5, with TRBD1 identical over 9 bases. The V gene end was trimmed by 6 bases and the J gene end by 3 bases; junction bases not matched to a gene: 6. There are 14 residues in the CDR3. Germline V CDR1 and CDR2: SQVTM, ANQGSEA. The entire variable domain, with the rest obtained from reference TRBV29-1 and TRBJ1-5, is as follows: SAVISQKPSRDICQRGTSLTIQCQVDSQVTMMFWYRQQPGQSLTLIATANQGSEATYESGFVIDKFPISRPNLTFSTLTVSNMSPEDSSIYLCSVVTGGSNQPQHFGDGTRLSIL.

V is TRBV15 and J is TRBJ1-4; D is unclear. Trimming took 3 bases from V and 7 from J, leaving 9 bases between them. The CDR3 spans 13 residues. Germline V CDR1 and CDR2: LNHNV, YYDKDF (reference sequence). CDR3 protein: CATSSRESEKLFF. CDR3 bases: TGTGCCACCAGCAGCCGAGAGAGTGAAAAACTGTTTTTT.